The source of this T cell receptor (beta chain) is a study of T cells in women clearing cervical HPV infection. Prevalent HPV16 infections were excluded; only incident single HPV16 infections included. About this clone: The observed sequence ends 3 residues before the CDR3 terminus, with the missing tail filled in from the germline J gene.

V lost 2 bases to trimming and J lost 1 base, with 8 bases between them. Germline assignment: CDR1 MNHEY and CDR2 SVGEGT. The CDR3 totals 14 residues. Average input was around 1,300 ng genomic DNA for immunoSEQ TCR beta CDR3 amplification. The table came from immunoSEQ multiplex PCR; TCRdb's copy has only in-frame clones and leaves some out. This sample's clone table lists 19,000 or so clones. The TCR was taken from a woman aged 18 to 75 with a cervical HPV16 infection that either progressed to CIN3+ or cleared (not recorded which). The sequencing input was blood buffy coat. This chain connects TRBV6-2 or TRBV6-3 to TRBJ1-1; D not resolved. The DNA read from the CDR3 is TGTGCCAGCAGTTACACGAACAGGAACACTGAA. Amino acids: CASSYTNRNTE. The CDR3, in full, reads CASSYTNRNTEAFF.